These 21 T cell receptor beta chains share one sample of origin, sequenced in a study of blood T cell repertoires in COVID-19. Assay used: immunoSEQ multiplex PCR; TCRdb lists only in-frame clones, some missing. The sample gives 250,000 to 300,000 clones, approximately 90% of which show up once; around 2% is in the top ten. Material: PBMCs or T cells enriched from blood (not recorded which). These receptors were obtained from a woman aged 60-75 years in a cohort exposed to, infected with or recovered from COVID-19 (not recorded which).

The V call is TRBV6-4, the J call TRBJ2-7; 13 bases align to TRBD2. Unmatched junction bases numbered 4, after V lost 3 bases and J lost 2 bases. The CDR3 length is 16 residues. Germline assignment: CDR1 MRHNA and CDR2 SNTAGT. CDR3 nucleotides: TGTGCCAGCAGTGAGCCTGGACTAGCGGGAGCCTACGAGCAGTACTTC. Protein sequence: CASSEPGLAGAYEQYF.

The chain links TRBV18 to TRBJ2-7; TRBD2 matches at 14 bases. CDR3 length equals 14 residues. CDR1 KGHSH and CDR2 LQKENI come from the germline V gene. The J segment lost 12 bases and the V segment lost 2 bases, leaving 6 bases of the junction unmatched. The CDR3 spells CASSPGTSGRIRYF. Written as DNA, the CDR3 is TGTGCCAGCTCACCAGGGACTAGCGGGAGAATACGGTACTTC.

Only a few counts were recorded for this clone. The rearrangement links TRBV11-1 to TRBJ2-6, with 10 bases fitting TRBD1. The germline V gene has CDR1 SGHAT and CDR2 FQDESV (reference sequence). This CDR3 comprises 16 residues. V was pared by 5 bases and J by 2 bases, with 3 bases of the junction left unmatched. The CDR3: CASSLGQGAGANVLTF. CDR3 nucleotides: TGTGCCAGCAGCCTCGGACAGGGGGCTGGGGCCAACGTCCTGACTTTC.

The chain has TRBV2 and TRBJ1-5; 10 nucleotides line up with TRBD1. This CDR3 has 16 amino acids. With 1 base clipped from V and 6 bases from J, the junction kept 6 bases outside the gene matches. Germline CDR1 reads SNHLY; CDR2 reads FYNNEI. CDR3 protein: CASSEGGQGFGQPQHF. CDR3 coding DNA: TGTGCCAGCAGTGAAGGGGGACAGGGGTTTGGTCAGCCCCAGCATTTT.

V and J are TRBV6-5 and TRBJ1-1; 9 nucleotides match TRBD1. Germline V gives CDR1 MNHEY, CDR2 SVGAGI. Unmatched junction bases numbered 6, after V lost 6 bases and J lost 1 base. The CDR3 spans 15 residues. CDR3 bases: TGTGCCAGCAGGAACACAGGGGGCGCGAACACTGAAGCTTTCTTT. This codes for CASRNTGGANTEAFF.

The chain links TRBV6-5 to TRBJ2-7, with 14 bases fitting TRBD2. The trim removed 4 bases at V and 3 bases at J, leaving 2 bases unmatched. This CDR3 contains 15 residues. CDR1 and CDR2 (germline): MNHEY, SVGAGI. The CDR3 nucleotides read TGTGCCAGCAGTTCGGGACTAGCGGGAGACTACGAGCAGTACTTC. Its protein product is CASSSGLAGDYEQYF.

The chain is built from TRBV11-3 and TRBJ2-7; D call uncertain. Germline-derived CDR1 and CDR2 are SGHNT and YENEEA. CDR3 length: 13 amino acids. V was cut by 1 base and J by 7 bases, with 11 bases left in between. CDR3 in DNA: TGTGCCAGCAGCTTAGCCAATTCCGGGGAGCAGTACTTC. The encoded protein is CASSLANSGEQYF.

The gene calls are TRBV10-1 and TRBJ2-3, with TRBD2 matching 11 bases. The CDR3 has 16 residues. The J segment lost 4 bases and the V segment lost 4 bases, leaving 7 bases of the junction unmatched. Germline CDR1 is WNHNN and CDR2 is SYGVQD (reference sequence). CDR3 loop: CASSGPLAGVADTQYF. The CDR3 region has the DNA TGCGCCAGCAGTGGTCCACTAGCGGGAGTGGCAGATACGCAGTATTTT.

In its sample, this clone was seen once. The chain joins TRBV2 to TRBJ1-5, with D perhaps matching TRBD1 (6 bases). V was cut by 6 bases and J by 7 bases, with 13 bases left in between. CDR3 length: 13 amino acids. Germline CDR1 reads SNHLY; CDR2 reads FYNNEI. CDR3 loop: CASRGTSQQPQHF. CDR3 bases: TGTGCCAGCAGAGGGACATCTCAACAGCCCCAGCATTTT.

This clone has a handful of counts. The chain couples TRBV10-1 to TRBJ2-1; D is perhaps TRBD2 (5 bases). Germline CDR1 and CDR2: WNHNN and SYGVQD (reference sequence). V dropped 5 bases and J dropped 4 bases, with 12 bases sitting between them. The CDR3 consists of 14 residues. The DNA of the CDR3 is TGCGCCAGCAGTCCCGGGAATACGTACAATGAGCAGTTCTTC. Translating gives CASSPGNTYNEQFF.

The chain joins TRBV24-1 to TRBJ2-3; D is undetermined. The V gene lost 5 bases and the J gene lost 4 bases, with 9 bases spanning the gap. The CDR3 runs 13 residues. Germline CDR1 reads KGHDR; CDR2 reads SFDVKD. The CDR3 region is CATSGLDADTQYF. The CDR3 bases are TGTGCCACCAGTGGTCTAGATGCAGATACGCAGTATTTT.

V gene TRBV19 combines with J gene TRBJ2-1; 7 bases agree with TRBD2. CDR1 is LNHDA and CDR2 is SQIVND in the germline V gene (reference sequence). Trimming cost V 5 bases and J 2 bases; bases outside gene matches: 6. The CDR3 spans 15 residues. CDR3 sequence reads: CASSVSSGPYNEQFF. The CDR3 bases are TGTGCCAGTAGTGTAAGTAGCGGGCCCTACAATGAGCAGTTCTTC.

V is TRBV3-1 (or the pseudogene TRBV3-2) and J is TRBJ2-7; the D gene is possibly TRBD1 (5 bases). This CDR3 has 13 amino acids. V was shortened by 1 base and J by 6 bases, with 10 bases between the two germline ends. Germline CDR1 LGHDT, CDR2 YNNKEL (reference sequence). Here the CDR3 DNA reads TGTGCCAGCAGCCAAGCGGACACTCGCGAGCAGTACTTC. Its protein is CASSQADTREQYF.

The V gene is TRBV19, the J gene TRBJ1-6, with 10 nucleotides matching TRBD1. The J segment lost 7 bases and the V segment lost 6 bases, leaving 12 bases of the junction unmatched. The CDR3 is made up of 17 amino acids. CDR1 is LNHDA, CDR2 SQIVND, per germline (reference sequence). In nucleotides, the CDR3 is TGTGCCAGTAGATTCGCGGGACAGGGGATGAGGAATTCACCCCTCCACTTT. Translated: CASRFAGQGMRNSPLHF.

The rearrangement joins TRBV12-3 or TRBV12-4 to TRBJ1-1; no reliable D call. Trimming stripped 6 bases from V and 1 base from J, with 6 bases between. The length of the CDR3 is 12 residues. CDR3 protein: CASRAQNTEAFF. The CDR3 DNA follows: TGTGCCAGCAGGGCACAGAACACTGAAGCTTTCTTT.

CDR3 region: CASRGTGGAEKLFF. DNA for the CDR3: TGTGCCAGCAGAGGGACAGGGGGCGCAGAAAAACTGTTTTTT. V and J are TRBV28 and TRBJ1-4; TRBD1 matches at 12 bases. Germline CDR1 and CDR2: MDHEN and SYDVKM. V was pared by 6 bases and J by 8 bases, with 4 bases of the junction left unmatched. The CDR3 covers 14 residues.

The genes are TRBV5-1 and TRBJ1-2, with a possible D match to TRBD1 (5 bases). The ends were cut back, 4 bases at V and 4 bases at J, with 14 bases in the middle. In germline, CDR1 is SGHRS, CDR2 YFSETQ. The CDR3 consists of 14 residues. The CDR3 protein is CASSLSWGGYGYTF. DNA of the CDR3: TGCGCCAGCAGCCTCTCTTGGGGGGGCTATGGCTACACCTTC.

The chain is built from TRBV30 and TRBJ2-1; TRBD2 aligns across 8 bases. Germline V CDR1 and CDR2: GTSNPN, SVGIG (reference sequence). Trimming took 3 bases from V and 5 from J; bases not matched to a gene: 6. The CDR3 length is 14 residues. The CDR3: CAWSPGGADNEQFF. CDR3 sequence (DNA): TGTGCCTGGAGCCCGGGAGGGGCAGACAATGAGCAGTTCTTC.

The sample holds one count of this clone. The genes are TRBV6-5 and TRBJ1-1; 7 bases agree with TRBD1. Germline CDR1 MNHEY, CDR2 SVGAGI. After removal of 2 bases from V and 1 base from J, the junction contained 4 bases not matched to a gene. This CDR3 comprises 15 residues. The CDR3 spells CASSYIGQANTEAFF. CDR3 bases: TGTGCCAGCAGTTACATCGGACAGGCGAACACTGAAGCTTTCTTT.

This rearrangement joins TRBV28 to TRBJ1-1, with 10 bases identical to TRBD1. Germline CDR1 reads MDHEN; CDR2 reads SYDVKM. The CDR3 is made up of 15 amino acids. V dropped 6 bases and J dropped 4; count of bases not matched to a gene: 8. This chain's CDR3 is CASRKRDRGITEAFF. The CDR3 DNA follows: TGTGCCAGCAGGAAGAGGGACAGGGGTATCACTGAAGCTTTCTTT. Full variable domain (remainder filled in from reference TRBV28 and TRBJ1-1): DVKVTQSSRYLVKRTGEKVFLECVQDMDHENMFWYRQDPGLGLRLIYFSYDVKMKEKGDIPEGYSVSREKKERFSLILESASTNQTSMYLCASRKRDRGITEAFFGQGTRLTVV.

The CDR3 protein is CASSPVTGAYNEQFF. CDR3 coding DNA: TGTGCCAGCTCACCAGTGACAGGGGCCTACAATGAGCAGTTCTTC. The chain recombines TRBV18 with TRBJ2-1; 8 positions agree with TRBD1. Unmatched junction bases numbered 2, after V lost 2 bases and J lost 2 bases. The CDR3 is made up of 15 amino acids. Germline lookup yields CDR1 KGHSH and CDR2 LQKENI.